This TCR beta chain was sequenced for a study of blood T cells in healthy people across ages (dated by TCRdb to the mid-2010s). For context, the study as a whole: In model experiments, template switching captured roughly one uniquely barcoded TCR beta cDNA molecule for every two T cells. The study measured age-related changes in TCR beta repertoire diversity using deep sequencing normalized with unique cDNA molecular identifiers. To avoid experimental bias, donors of different ages were randomly spread across the sequencing lanes. Donors were grouped into four age groups: young (average approximately 15 years), middle-aged (around 39), aged (about 59) and long-lived (approximately 78). Using the same blood draw, the study looked at two additional independent replicas of 1 million unique cDNA reads for two donors, one aged 18 to 30 and the other aged 80 or older.

Ten or more counts support this clonotype. Its antigen target is currently unknown. Per-base qualities were not stored, and no clone one base away is much larger. Library method: 5' RACE. Instrument on record: Illumina HiSeq 2500. A second PCR of roughly 7 to 11 cycles was performed with a sample-barcoded 5' primer and a J-beta primer mix. Each TCR beta cDNA molecule received a unique molecular identifier from a template-switch 5' adaptor carrying 12 random nucleotides. At least 2.5 million CDR3-containing paired-end reads were obtained from each sample. First-strand cDNA was synthesized from all RNA with the Mint cDNA synthesis kit, primed by a TRBC-specific oligonucleotide. Following uracil-DNA glycosylase treatment, all cDNA underwent a first 18-cycle PCR with the universal primers M1SS and BC2_uni_R. The authors processed their data as follows. Normalization of each sample was performed by random selection of 1 million high-quality reads, each carrying a distinct molecular identifier. Reads with shared molecular identifiers were discarded instead of being binned into consensus sequences. MiTCR, with a Q25 quality threshold and the strictest error-elimination algorithm, was used for CDR3 identification, clonotype clustering and error correction. A nonparametric unseen species model using Euler transformation provided a lower-bound estimate of total TCR beta diversity. TCRdb's own reprocessing of the public reads used fastp at Q25 and MiXCR and kept productive beta chains. One record per CDR3 amino acid sequence lists the most common genes and DNA. V and J calls and clone size were set by TCRdb, not the authors. The sample records 1.2 million to 1.5 million distinct CDR3 sequences, about 43% of which are singletons. 7.9% of the sample rests with the top ten.

The CDR3, from cysteine to phenylalanine, totals 15 residues. The read is trimmed to its CDR3 DNA, 45 bases read in frame from base 1. The germline V gene sets CDR1 to SGHRS and CDR2 to YFSETQ. Cut back by 4 bases and 2 bases, the V and J ends lie 15 bases apart. What the authors observed across the whole study: Donor CMV infection status was unknown, potentially confounding age-related changes in expanded clonotypes. Observed TCR beta diversity per million T cells fell roughly linearly with age, and a significant reduction was already apparent by age around 39. Bulk unsorted PBMC profiling prevented conclusive comparison of naive and antigen-experienced compartments. A strong correlation was found between observed TCR beta diversity and the percentage of naive T cells measured by flow cytometry. Estimates of total diversity based on one million sequenced T cells were considered lower bounds and underestimates. Compared with the aged group, the long-lived group had more naive CD4+ T cells, fewer expanded clones and increased TCR diversity, suggesting age selection.

The donors were some 36 Caucasian individuals from Russia, aged roughly 6 to 100 years, who were systemically healthy. Around 9.8 milliliters of peripheral blood were collected from each donor into EDTA-treated Vacutainer tubes. PBMCs were isolated by Ficoll-Paque density-gradient centrifugation, with at least 7 million obtained per sample. Total RNA was extracted from PBMCs with Trizol reagent, with at least 6 micrograms obtained per sample. The percentages of naive CD45RAhigh/CD27high T cells were determined by flow cytometry on a PBMC aliquot from every donor. Sequenced input: blood. The sequence joins TRBV5-1 to TRBJ1-2; the D segment could be TRBD1, given 6 matching bases. The source is a woman aged 18-30 years in good health. The CDR3 protein: CASSTTGGANYGYTF. The bases are TGCGCCAGCAGCACGACGGGGGGCGCGAACTATGGCTACACCTTC.